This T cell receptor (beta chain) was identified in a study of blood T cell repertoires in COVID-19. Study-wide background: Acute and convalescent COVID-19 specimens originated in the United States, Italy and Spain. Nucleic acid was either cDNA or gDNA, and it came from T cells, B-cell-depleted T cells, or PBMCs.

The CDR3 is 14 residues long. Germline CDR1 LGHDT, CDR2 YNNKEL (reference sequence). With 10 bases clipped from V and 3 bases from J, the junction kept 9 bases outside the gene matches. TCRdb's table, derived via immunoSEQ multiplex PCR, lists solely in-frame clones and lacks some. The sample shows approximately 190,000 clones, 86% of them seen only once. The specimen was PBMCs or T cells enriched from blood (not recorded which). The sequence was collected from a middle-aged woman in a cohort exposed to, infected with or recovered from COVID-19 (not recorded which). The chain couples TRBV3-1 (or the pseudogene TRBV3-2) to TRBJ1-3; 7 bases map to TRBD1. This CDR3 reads CATADREGGNTIYF. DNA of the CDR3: TGTGCCACCGCAGACAGGGAAGGTGGAAACACCATATATTTT.